The clone carrying this T cell receptor beta chain has a single count. Its antigen remains unknown. This PCR relied on a set of 60 Vbeta primers and 13 Jbeta primers. The assay was immunoSEQ multiplex PCR, and TCRdb's table has in-frame clones only and misses some. The sample holds approximately 100,000 clones, around 85% seen once. This sample was taken from a study of cytomegalovirus exposure and HLA in healthy donors. Overall study findings and caveats: Immune exposure information available was restricted to CMV serostatus. Differences between HLA loci emerged in a later analysis of TCR association rates, with DRB1 most and HLA-C fewest.

Germline V gene sequence: CDR1 MNHEY, CDR2 SMNVEV (reference sequence). Trimming stripped 8 bases from V and 3 bases from J, with 8 bases between. CDR3 size: 13 residues. The sequenced sample was PBMCs. This chain uses TRBV27 with TRBJ2-6; D ambiguous. The TCR comes from a man aged 25-40 years in good health and CMV-seronegative. This CDR3 reads CASGSGGANVLTF. CDR3 DNA: TGTGCCAGCGGCTCGGGTGGGGCCAACGTCCTGACTTTC.